Listed here is a single T cell receptor beta chain. This entry is derived from a study of blood T cell repertoires in COVID-19. Study-wide context: The analysed material was cDNA or gDNA that came from T cells, B-cell-depleted T cells, or PBMCs.

Deletions cut 4 bases from V and 0 bases from J, with 8 bases between. The CDR3 covers 14 residues. Germline CDR1 MGHDK, CDR2 SYGVNS. This table comes from immunoSEQ multiplex PCR, and its TCRdb copy is limited to in-frame clones, with some not included. The table shows hundreds of thousands of clones, with just over 85% occurring only once. This chain connects TRBV25-1 to TRBJ2-3, with a possible D match to TRBD2 (6 bases). Input material: peripheral blood. This TCR was sampled from a woman in her twenties or thirties with active or convalescent COVID-19. CDR3 sequence: CASSGGDSTDTQYF. CDR3 sequence (DNA): TGTGCCAGCAGTGGGGGGGACAGCACAGATACGCAGTATTTT.